This T cell receptor (beta chain) was obtained from a study of T cell responses to AZD1222 COVID-19 vaccine. A single count supports this clone. Its antigen is not identified. The V and J ends lost 5 bases and 3 bases respectively, with 13 bases between them. The CDR3 runs 15 residues. The germline V gene has CDR1 MNHEY and CDR2 SMNVEV (reference sequence). Method: immunoSEQ multiplex PCR; TCRdb's copy keeps in-frame clones and lacks some. The sample contains approximately 180,000 clones, just under 90% of which appear only once. Study-level results: Spike-specific TCR depth and breadth grew after two AZD1222 doses. The donor cohort was predominantly white British with a female majority, and clonal diversity may have been underestimated.

The sequences come from peripheral blood, collected 28 days after the second dose of the MenACWY control vaccine. The TCR was taken from an adult who received the MenACWY meningococcal vaccine as a control. The J gene is TRBJ1-4, the V gene TRBV27; D perhaps matches TRBD1 (5 bases). The CDR3 protein is CASSETGAPNEKLFF. In DNA form, the CDR3 reads TGTGCCAGCAGTGAAACAGGCGCTCCTAATGAAAAACTGTTTTTT.